This entry describes one T cell receptor beta chain. This entry is derived from a study of cytomegalovirus exposure and HLA in healthy donors. PCR was performed using 60 Vbeta and 13 Jbeta primers. Sequencing used immunoSEQ multiplex PCR; TCRdb keeps in-frame clones, though not all of them. Among about 250,000 clones listed, about 66% were seen once. Germline V gene data show CDR1 as MNHEY and CDR2 as SMNVEV (reference sequence). This CDR3 region has 15 residues. The ends were cut back, 5 bases at V and 2 bases at J, with 16 bases in the middle. This sequence was found in a female donor in good health and CMV-seronegative. The chain couples TRBV27 to TRBJ2-7; D is possibly TRBD2 (6 bases). The specimen sequenced was PBMCs. CDR3 coding DNA: TGTGCCAGCAGTCCTTATCCGGGAGACCCCTACGAGCAGTACTTC. Its protein is CASSPYPGDPYEQYF.